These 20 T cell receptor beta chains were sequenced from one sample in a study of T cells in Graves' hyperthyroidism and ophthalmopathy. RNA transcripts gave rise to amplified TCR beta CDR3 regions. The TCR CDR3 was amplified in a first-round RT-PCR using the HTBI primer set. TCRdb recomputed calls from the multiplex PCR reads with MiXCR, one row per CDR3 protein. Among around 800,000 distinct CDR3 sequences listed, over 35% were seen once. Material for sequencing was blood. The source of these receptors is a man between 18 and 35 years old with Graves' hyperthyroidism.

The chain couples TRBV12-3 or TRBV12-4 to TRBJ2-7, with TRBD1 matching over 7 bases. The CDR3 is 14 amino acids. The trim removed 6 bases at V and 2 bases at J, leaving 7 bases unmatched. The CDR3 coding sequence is TGTGCCAGCAGCCAATGGGGGACAGCCTACGAGCAGTACTTC. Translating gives CASSQWGTAYEQYF.

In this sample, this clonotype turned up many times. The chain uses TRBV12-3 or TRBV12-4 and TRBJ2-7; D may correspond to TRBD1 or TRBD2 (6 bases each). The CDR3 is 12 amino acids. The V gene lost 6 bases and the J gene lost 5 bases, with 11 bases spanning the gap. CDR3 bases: TGTGCCAGCAGCCCCGGGGGCGACGAGCAGTACTTC. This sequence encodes CASSPGGDEQYF.

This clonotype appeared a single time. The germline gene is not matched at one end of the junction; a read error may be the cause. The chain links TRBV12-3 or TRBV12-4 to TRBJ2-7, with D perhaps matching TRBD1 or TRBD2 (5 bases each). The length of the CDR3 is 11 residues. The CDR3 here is CAISFMGVQYF. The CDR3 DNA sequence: TGTGCCATCAGTTTCATGGGGGTGCAGTACTTC.

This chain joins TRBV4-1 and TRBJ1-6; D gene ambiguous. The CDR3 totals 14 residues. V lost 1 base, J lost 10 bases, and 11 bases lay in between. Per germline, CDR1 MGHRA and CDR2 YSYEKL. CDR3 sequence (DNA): TGCGCCAGCAGCCAAGGCGGCGGGGTCTCACCCCTCCACTTT. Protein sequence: CASSQGGGVSPLHF.

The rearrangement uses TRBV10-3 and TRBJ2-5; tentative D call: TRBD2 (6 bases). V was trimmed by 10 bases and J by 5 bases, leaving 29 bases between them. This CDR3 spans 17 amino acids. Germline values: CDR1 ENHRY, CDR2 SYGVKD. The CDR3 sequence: CASTERASYVSEETQYF. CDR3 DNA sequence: TGTGCCAGCACCGAGCGGGCTTCTTATGTAAGCGAGGAGACCCAGTACTTC.

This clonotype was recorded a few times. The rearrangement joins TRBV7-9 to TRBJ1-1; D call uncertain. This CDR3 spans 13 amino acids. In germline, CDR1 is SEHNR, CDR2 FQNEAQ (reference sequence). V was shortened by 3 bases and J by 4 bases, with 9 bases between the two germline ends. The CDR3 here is CASSFLSRTEAFF. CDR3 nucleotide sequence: TGTGCCAGCAGCTTCCTGTCCCGCACTGAAGCTTTCTTT.

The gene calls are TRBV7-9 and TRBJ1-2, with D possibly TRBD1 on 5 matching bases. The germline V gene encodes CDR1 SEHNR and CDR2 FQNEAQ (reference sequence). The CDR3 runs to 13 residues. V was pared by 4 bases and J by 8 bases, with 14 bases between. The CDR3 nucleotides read TGTGCCAGCAGCTCCGGTCAGGGATTCGGCTACACCTTC. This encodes CASSSGQGFGYTF.

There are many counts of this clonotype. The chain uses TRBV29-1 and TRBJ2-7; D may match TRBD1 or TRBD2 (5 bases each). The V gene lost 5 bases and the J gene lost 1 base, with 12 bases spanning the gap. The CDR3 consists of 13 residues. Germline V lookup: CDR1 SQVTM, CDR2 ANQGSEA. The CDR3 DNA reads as TGCAGCGTTACCGGGACCGATTCCTACGAGCAGTACTTC. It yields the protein CSVTGTDSYEQYF.

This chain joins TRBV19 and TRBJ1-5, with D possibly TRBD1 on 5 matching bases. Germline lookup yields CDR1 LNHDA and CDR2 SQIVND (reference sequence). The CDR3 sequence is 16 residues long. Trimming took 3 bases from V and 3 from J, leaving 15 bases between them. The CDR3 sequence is CASSMGLADPNQPQHF. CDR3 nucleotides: TGTGCCAGTAGTATGGGACTAGCGGACCCCAATCAGCCCCAGCATTTT.

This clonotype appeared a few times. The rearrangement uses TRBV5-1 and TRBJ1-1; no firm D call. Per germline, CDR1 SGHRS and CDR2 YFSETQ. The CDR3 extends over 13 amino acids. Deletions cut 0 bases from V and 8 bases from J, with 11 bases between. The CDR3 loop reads CASSLAGSLEAFF. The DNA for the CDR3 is TGCGCCAGCAGCTTGGCCGGGAGTTTAGAAGCTTTCTTT.

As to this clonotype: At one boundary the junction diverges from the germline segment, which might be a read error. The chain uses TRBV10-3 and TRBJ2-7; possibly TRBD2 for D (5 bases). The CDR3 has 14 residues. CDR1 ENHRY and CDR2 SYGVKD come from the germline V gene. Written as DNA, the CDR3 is TGTGCCAGCAGTGATGCGGGTGGACTCTACGAGCAGTACTTC. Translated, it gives CASSDAGGLYEQYF.

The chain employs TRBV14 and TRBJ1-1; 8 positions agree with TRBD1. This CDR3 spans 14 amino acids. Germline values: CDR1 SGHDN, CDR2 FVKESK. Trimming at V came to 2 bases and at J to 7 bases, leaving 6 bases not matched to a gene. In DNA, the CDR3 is TGTGCCAGCAGCCAAACAAACAGGGGGTTTGAAGCTTTCTTT. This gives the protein CASSQTNRGFEAFF.

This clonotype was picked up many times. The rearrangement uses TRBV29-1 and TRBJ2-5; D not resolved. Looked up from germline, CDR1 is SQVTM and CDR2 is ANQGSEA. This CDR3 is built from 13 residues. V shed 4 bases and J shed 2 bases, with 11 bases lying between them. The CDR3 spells CSVVPVGQETQYF. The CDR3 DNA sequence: TGCAGCGTTGTTCCGGTTGGGCAAGAGACCCAGTACTTC.

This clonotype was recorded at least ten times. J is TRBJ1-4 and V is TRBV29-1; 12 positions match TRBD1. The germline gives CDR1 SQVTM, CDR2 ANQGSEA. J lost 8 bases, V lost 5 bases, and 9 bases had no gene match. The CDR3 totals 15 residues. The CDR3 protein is CSVTGTGGAQEKLFF. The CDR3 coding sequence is TGCAGCGTTACCGGGACAGGGGGCGCTCAGGAAAAACTGTTTTTT.

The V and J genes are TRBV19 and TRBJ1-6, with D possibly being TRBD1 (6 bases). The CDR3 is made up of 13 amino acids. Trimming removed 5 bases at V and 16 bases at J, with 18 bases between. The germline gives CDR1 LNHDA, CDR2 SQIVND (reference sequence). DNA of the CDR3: TGTGCCAGTAGTGGGACACCGGGGTTTCTTCTCCACTTT. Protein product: CASSGTPGFLLHF.

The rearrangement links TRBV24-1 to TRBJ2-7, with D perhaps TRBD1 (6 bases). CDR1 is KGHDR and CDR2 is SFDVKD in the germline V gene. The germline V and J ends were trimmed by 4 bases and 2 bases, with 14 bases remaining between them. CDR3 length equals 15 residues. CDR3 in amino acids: CATSDRAQGTYEQYF. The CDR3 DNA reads TGTGCCACCAGTGACCGCGCGCAGGGGACCTACGAGCAGTACTTC.

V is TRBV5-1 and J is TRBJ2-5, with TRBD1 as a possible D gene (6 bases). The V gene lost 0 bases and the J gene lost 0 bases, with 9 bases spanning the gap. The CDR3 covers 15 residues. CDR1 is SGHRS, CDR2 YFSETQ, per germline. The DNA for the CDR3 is TGCGCCAGCAGCTTGGCGGACAGCTACCAAGAGACCCAGTACTTC. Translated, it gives CASSLADSYQETQYF.

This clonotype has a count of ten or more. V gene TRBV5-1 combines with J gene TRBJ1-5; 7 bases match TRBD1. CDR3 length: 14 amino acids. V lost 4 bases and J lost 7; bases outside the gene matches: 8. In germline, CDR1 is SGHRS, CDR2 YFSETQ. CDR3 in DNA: TGCGCCAGCAGCCCCGACAGGGAGAGGCAGCCCCAGCATTTT. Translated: CASSPDRERQPQHF.

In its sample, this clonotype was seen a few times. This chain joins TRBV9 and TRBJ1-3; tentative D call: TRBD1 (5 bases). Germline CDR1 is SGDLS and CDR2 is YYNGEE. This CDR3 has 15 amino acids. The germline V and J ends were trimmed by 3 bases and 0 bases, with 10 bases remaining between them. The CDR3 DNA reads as TGTGCCAGCAGCGGGGGGAGGGACTCTGGAAACACCATATATTTT. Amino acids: CASSGGRDSGNTIYF. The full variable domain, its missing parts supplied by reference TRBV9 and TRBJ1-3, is DSGVTQTPKHLITATGQRVTLRCSPRSGDLSVYWYQQSLDQGLQFLIQYYNGEERAKGNILERFSAQQFPDLHSELNLSSLELGDSALYFCASSGGRDSGNTIYFGEGSWLTVV.

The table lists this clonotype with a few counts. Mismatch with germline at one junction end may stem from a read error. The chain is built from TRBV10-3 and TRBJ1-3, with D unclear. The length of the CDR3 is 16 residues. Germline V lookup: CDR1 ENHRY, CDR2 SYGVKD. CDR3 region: CASSEAQGSPGNTIYF. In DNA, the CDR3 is TGTGCCAGCAGTGAAGCGCAAGGCAGCCCCGGAAACACCATATATTTT.